This T cell receptor (beta chain) was recorded in a study of neurological immune-mediated disorders. Overall study findings and caveats: The greatest degree of TCR clonal expansion was observed in HTLV-1-associated myelopathy, with the lowest in multiple sclerosis, below that of healthy controls.

This CDR3 comprises 14 residues. Germline V gene data show CDR1 as DFQATT and CDR2 as SNEGSKA (reference sequence). V was clipped by 6 bases and J by 5 bases, with 20 bases between them. A single run covered 15-18 subjects with over 180 million TCR-beta sequences. TCRdb re-called the 5' RACE reads with MiXCR, one entry per CDR3 protein. The sample holds about 71,000 distinct CDR3 sequences; about a tenth are singletons and the top ten take about 9.6%. Time point meaning: longitudinal time-point 1 (baseline). Unsorted libraries were generated from 2 million PBMCs held at -80 degrees C. As regards this clonotype: Its target is unknown. This may arise from a read error, as a much more abundant clone is one base away. Here the CDR3 omits its conserved ending phenylalanine or tryptophan, so a read error is the likely source.

The sample taken for sequencing was PBMCs. The sequence derives from a man aged 25 to 40 in good health. The chain has TRBV20-1 and TRBJ2-7, with a weak D call TRBD2 (6 bases). CDR3 in DNA: TGCAGTGCCTGGGATGGACGGGAGCGGAACGAGCAGTACTCC. It specifies CSAWDGRERNEQYS.